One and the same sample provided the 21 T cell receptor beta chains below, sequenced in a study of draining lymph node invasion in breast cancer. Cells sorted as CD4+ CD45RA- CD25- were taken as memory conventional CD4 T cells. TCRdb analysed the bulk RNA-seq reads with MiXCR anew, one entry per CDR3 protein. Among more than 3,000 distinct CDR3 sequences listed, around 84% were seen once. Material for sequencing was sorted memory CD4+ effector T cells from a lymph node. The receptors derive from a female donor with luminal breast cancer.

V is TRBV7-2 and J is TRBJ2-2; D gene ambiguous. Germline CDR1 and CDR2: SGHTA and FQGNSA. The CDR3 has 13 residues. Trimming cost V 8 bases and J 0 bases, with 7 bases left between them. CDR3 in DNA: TGTGCCAGCGGCGGAACGAACACCGGGGAGCTGTTTTTT. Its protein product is CASGGTNTGELFF.

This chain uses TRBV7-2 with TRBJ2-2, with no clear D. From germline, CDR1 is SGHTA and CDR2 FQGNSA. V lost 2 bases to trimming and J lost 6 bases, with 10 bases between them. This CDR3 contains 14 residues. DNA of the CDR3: TGTGCCAGCAGCTTAATGTCCGGGCCCGGGGAGCTGTTTTTT. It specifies CASSLMSGPGELFF.

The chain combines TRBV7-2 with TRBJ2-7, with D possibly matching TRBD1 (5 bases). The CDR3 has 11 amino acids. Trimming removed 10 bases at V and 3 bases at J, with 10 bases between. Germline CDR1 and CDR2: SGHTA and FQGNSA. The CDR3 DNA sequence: TGTGCCACCCAAACAGGCTACGAGCAGTACTTC. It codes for CATQTGYEQYF.

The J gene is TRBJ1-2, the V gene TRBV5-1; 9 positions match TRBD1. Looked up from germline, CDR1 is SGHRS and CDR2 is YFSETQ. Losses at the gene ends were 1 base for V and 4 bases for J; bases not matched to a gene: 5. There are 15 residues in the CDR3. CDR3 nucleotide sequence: TGCGCCAGCAGCTTGACAGGGGGCGCGGTCTATGGCTACACCTTC. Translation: CASSLTGGAVYGYTF.

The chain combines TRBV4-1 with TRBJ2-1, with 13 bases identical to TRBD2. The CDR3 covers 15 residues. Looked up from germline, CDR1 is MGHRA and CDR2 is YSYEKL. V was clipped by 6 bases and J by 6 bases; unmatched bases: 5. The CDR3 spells CASRAGLAGSNEQFF. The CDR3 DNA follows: TGCGCCAGCAGGGCGGGACTAGCGGGAAGCAATGAGCAGTTCTTC.

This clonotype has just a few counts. The CDR3 DNA reads TGCGCCAGCAGCTTTAGGACAGGGGTTGGAGAGACCCAGTACTTC. It yields the protein CASSFRTGVGETQYF. The chain employs TRBV5-1 and TRBJ2-5; 9 bases line up with TRBD1. CDR1 and CDR2 from the germline V gene are SGHRS and YFSETQ. V shed 2 bases, J shed 4 bases, and the junction held 6 bases outside the gene matches. The CDR3 sequence is 15 residues long. Full variable domain (remainder filled in from reference TRBV5-1 and TRBJ2-5): KAGVTQTPRYLIKTRGQQVTLSCSPISGHRSVSWYQQTPGQGLQFLFEYFSETQRNKGNFPGRFSGRQFSNSRSEMNVSTLELGDSALYLCASSFRTGVGETQYFGPGTRLLVL.

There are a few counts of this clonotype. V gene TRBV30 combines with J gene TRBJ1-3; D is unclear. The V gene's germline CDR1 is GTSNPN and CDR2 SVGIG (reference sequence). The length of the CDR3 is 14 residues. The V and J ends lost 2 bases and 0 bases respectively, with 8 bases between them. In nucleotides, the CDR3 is TGTGCCTGGAGTACGGCCTTCTCTGGAAACACCATATATTTT. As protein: CAWSTAFSGNTIYF.

The CDR3 DNA is TGTGCCTGGAGTGTTCCGGGGGCCCATGGCTACACCTTC. It translates to CAWSVPGAHGYTF. The gene calls are TRBV30 and TRBJ1-2; TRBD1 might be the D (6 bases). This CDR3 has 13 amino acids. The germline V gene has CDR1 GTSNPN and CDR2 SVGIG (reference sequence). V dropped 0 bases and J dropped 6 bases, with 11 bases sitting between them.

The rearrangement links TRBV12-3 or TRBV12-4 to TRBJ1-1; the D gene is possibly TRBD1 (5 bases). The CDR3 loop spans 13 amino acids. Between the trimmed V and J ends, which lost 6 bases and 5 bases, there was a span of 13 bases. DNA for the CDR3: TGTGCCAGCAGGGGGACGGGTGAAACTGAAGCTTTCTTT. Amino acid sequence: CASRGTGETEAFF.

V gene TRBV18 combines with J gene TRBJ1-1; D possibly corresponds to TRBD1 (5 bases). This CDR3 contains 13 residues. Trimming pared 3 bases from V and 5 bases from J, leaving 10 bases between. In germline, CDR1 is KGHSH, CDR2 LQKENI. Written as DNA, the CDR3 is TGTGCCAGCTCACCTGAAGGGGAGACTGAAGCTTTCTTT. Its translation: CASSPEGETEAFF.

The CDR3 DNA is TGTGCCAGCAGCTTAAGAGGTCTTGGGGTTGGTGAGCAGTTCTTC. Its translation is CASSLRGLGVGEQFF. The J gene is TRBJ2-1, the V gene TRBV7-9; D is unclear. Trimming cost V 2 bases and J 9 bases, with 17 bases left between them. CDR1 and CDR2 (germline): SEHNR, FQNEAQ (reference sequence). The CDR3 loop spans 15 amino acids.

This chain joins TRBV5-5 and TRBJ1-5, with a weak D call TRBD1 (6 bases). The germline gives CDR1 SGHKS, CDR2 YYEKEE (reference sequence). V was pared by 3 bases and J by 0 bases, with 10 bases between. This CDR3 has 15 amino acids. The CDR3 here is CASSSWGHSNQPQHF. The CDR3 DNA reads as TGTGCCAGCAGCTCGTGGGGACATAGCAATCAGCCCCAGCATTTT.

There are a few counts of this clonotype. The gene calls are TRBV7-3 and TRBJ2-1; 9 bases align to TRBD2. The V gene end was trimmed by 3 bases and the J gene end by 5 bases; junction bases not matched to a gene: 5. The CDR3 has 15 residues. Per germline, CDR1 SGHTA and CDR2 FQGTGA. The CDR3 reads CASSFSGGTNNEQFF. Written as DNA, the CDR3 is TGTGCCAGCAGCTTCAGCGGGGGGACCAACAATGAGCAGTTCTTC.

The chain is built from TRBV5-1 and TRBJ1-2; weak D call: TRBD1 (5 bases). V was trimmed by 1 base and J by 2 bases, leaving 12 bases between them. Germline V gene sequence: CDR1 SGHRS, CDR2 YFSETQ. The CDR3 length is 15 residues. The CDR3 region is CASSLSGAVNYGYTF. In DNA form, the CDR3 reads TGCGCCAGCAGCTTGTCCGGGGCCGTCAACTATGGCTACACCTTC. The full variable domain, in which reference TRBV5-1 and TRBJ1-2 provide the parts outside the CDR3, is KAGVTQTPRYLIKTRGQQVTLSCSPISGHRSVSWYQQTPGQGLQFLFEYFSETQRNKGNFPGRFSGRQFSNSRSEMNVSTLELGDSALYLCASSLSGAVNYGYTFGSGTRLTVV.

The CDR3 spells CASSLKGALGYTF. CDR3 in DNA: TGTGCCAGCAGCTTAAAGGGGGCCTTGGGCTACACCTTC. The chain is built from TRBV7-2 and TRBJ1-2, with TRBD1 matching 7 bases. This CDR3 has 13 residues. J was trimmed by 8 bases and V by 2 bases; bases with no gene match: 5. Germline V gives CDR1 SGHTA, CDR2 FQGNSA.

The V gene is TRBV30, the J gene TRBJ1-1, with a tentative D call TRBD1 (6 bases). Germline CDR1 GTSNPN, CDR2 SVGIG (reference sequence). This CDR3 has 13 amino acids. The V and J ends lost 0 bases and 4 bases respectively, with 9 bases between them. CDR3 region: CAWSVEGGTEAFF. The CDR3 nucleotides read TGTGCCTGGAGTGTAGAGGGGGGCACTGAAGCTTTCTTT.

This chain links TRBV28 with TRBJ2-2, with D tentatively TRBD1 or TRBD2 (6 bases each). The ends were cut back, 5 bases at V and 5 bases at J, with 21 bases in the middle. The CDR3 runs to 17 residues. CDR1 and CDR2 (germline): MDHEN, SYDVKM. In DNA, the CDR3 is TGTGCCAGCAGTCCCCCGACAGCTAAGGGGGGAACCGGGGAGCTGTTTTTT. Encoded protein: CASSPPTAKGGTGELFF.

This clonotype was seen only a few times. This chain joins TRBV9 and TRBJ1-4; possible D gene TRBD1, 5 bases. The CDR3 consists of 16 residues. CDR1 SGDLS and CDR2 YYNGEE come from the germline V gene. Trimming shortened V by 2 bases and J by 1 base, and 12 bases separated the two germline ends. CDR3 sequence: CASSVAPRGTNEKLFF. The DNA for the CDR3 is TGTGCCAGCAGCGTCGCCCCAAGGGGAACTAATGAAAAACTGTTTTTT.

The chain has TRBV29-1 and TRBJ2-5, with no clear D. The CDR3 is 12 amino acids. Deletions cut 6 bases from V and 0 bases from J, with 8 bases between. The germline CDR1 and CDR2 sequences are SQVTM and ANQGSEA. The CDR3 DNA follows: TGCAGCGTGTTGGGCTACCAAGAGACCCAGTACTTC. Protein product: CSVLGYQETQYF.

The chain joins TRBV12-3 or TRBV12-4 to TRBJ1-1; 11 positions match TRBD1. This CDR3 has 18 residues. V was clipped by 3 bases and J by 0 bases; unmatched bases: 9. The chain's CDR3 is CASSFRDRGLVMNTEAFF. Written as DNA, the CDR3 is TGTGCCAGCAGTTTTCGGGACAGGGGGTTAGTCATGAACACTGAAGCTTTCTTT.

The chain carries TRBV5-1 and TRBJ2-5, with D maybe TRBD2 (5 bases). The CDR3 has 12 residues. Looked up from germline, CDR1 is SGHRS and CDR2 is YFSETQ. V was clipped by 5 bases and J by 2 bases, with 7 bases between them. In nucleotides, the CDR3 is TGCGCCAGCAGGATAGCGCAAGAGACCCAGTACTTC. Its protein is CASRIAQETQYF.